This T cell receptor (beta chain) was sequenced during a study of blood T cell repertoires in COVID-19. V shed 4 bases and J shed 6 bases, with 12 bases lying between them. This CDR3 contains 14 residues. CDR1 and CDR2 (germline): SNHLY, FYNNEI. Only in-frame clones appear in the TCRdb table, and some are missing; sequencing was by immunoSEQ multiplex PCR. The sample carries approximately 30,000 clones, more than 85% recorded once. The sequencing input was peripheral blood. This chain uses TRBV2 with TRBJ2-2; D may be TRBD1 (5 bases). The receptor comes from a human donor with active COVID-19. The donor label of this sample is uncertain. In DNA form, the CDR3 reads TGTGCCAGCAGTGTGCAGGGTCGGTCCGGGGAGCTGTTTTTT. As protein: CASSVQGRSGELFF.